The following is a T cell receptor (beta chain) sequence with its context. The antigen is not known. The CDR3 totals 13 residues. The germline gives CDR1 SGHNT, CDR2 YENEEA. V dropped 7 bases and J dropped 7 bases, with 13 bases sitting between them. This sample was included in a study of cytomegalovirus exposure and HLA in healthy donors. Findings of the study overall: The only immune exposure information that was available was CMV serostatus. Most observed TCR sequences were rare, whereas some public TCRs were detected in many donors.

Donors in the study were healthy people who gave bone marrow. Despite likely unrecorded immune exposures, the donors were nominally healthy at the time of sampling. The PCR contained 60 Vbeta and 13 Jbeta primers. The table came from immunoSEQ multiplex PCR; TCRdb's copy has only in-frame clones and leaves some out. The table has about 140,000 clones, almost 85% seen once. The material sequenced was PBMCs. This TCR derives from a man younger than 40 in good health and CMV-seropositive. V and J are TRBV11-3 and TRBJ2-2; tentative D call: TRBD2 (5 bases). As DNA, the CDR3 is TGTGCCAGCACTCTGGGGAGTAGCGGGGAGCTGTTTTTT. Its protein product is CASTLGSSGELFF.